One and the same sample provided the 12 T cell receptor beta chains below, sequenced in a study of regulatory and conventional T cells in RAG deficiency. Conventional CD4+ T cells were sorted from blood as CD25-low CD127-high cells. The repertoire was sequenced with immunoSEQ multiplex PCR; TCRdb's copy has only in-frame clones and lacks some. The sample lists 20,000 to 25,000 clones; 95% to 96% were seen once. The sample also formed part of further work on regulatory T cells. That work states: The primer mix had 52 TRBV and 13 TRBJ primers.

Sequenced: CD25- CD4+ T cells sorted from blood. The source is a human donor in good health.

This clone was detected only a few times. The V gene is TRBV2, the J gene TRBJ2-3, with 7 positions matching TRBD2. Germline trimming cut 6 bases from V and 1 base from J; bases unmatched to any gene: 7. The germline V gene has CDR1 SNHLY and CDR2 FYNNEI. This CDR3 has 15 residues. The CDR3 region has the DNA TGTGCCAGCAGCGACTCCGCGGGGGGCACAGATACGCAGTATTTT. This translates into CASSDSAGGTDTQYF.

V gene TRBV9 combines with J gene TRBJ2-1; D not resolved. The CDR3 runs to 14 residues. Trimming removed 4 bases from V and 6 bases from J, with 14 bases in between. CDR1 SGDLS and CDR2 YYNGEE come from the germline V gene. Written as DNA, the CDR3 is TGTGCCAGCAGCTCCCGTATTAAACTCAATGAGCAGTTCTTC. Its translation: CASSSRIKLNEQFF.

The genes are TRBV30 and TRBJ2-6, with TRBD1 as a possible D gene (7 bases). Trimming shortened V by 2 bases and J by 6 bases, and 11 bases separated the two germline ends. The CDR3 runs to 14 residues. CDR1 is GTSNPN and CDR2 is SVGIG in the germline V gene (reference sequence). The CDR3 loop reads CAWSRQGLANVLTF. The CDR3 DNA sequence: TGTGCCTGGAGTCGACAGGGACTGGCCAACGTCCTGACTTTC.

The chain joins TRBV11-2 to TRBJ1-6; no clear D gene. This CDR3 region has 14 residues. The germline V gene encodes CDR1 SGHAT and CDR2 FQNNGV. With 0 bases removed from V and 10 bases from J, the gap between germline ends came to 10 bases. CDR3 loop: CASSLDKSSSPLHF. DNA for the CDR3: TGTGCCAGCAGCTTAGATAAGTCGAGCTCACCCCTCCACTTT. Based on the CDR3 plus reference TRBV11-2 and TRBJ1-6, the full variable domain is EAGVAQSPRYKIIEKRQSVAFWCNPISGHATLYWYQQILGQGPKLLIQFQNNGVVDDSQLPKDRFSAERLKGVDSTLKIQPAKLEDSAVYLCASSLDKSSSPLHFGNGTRLTVT.

Remarks on this clone: Mismatch with germline at one junction end may stem from a read error. The same CDR3 can be traced to other DNA sequences in this sample. V gene TRBV27 combines with J gene TRBJ1-6; D is perhaps TRBD1 (5 bases). Germline V gene lookup returns CDR1 MNHEY and CDR2 SMNVEV (reference sequence). This CDR3 is 13 amino acids long. The CDR3 DNA follows: TGTGCCAGCACCCCAGGGTATAATTCCCCCCTCCACTTT. Its protein product is CASTPGYNSPLHF.

The V gene is TRBV7-7, the J gene TRBJ2-5; 8 positions match TRBD2. V shed 3 bases and J 1 base; nucleotides not matched to a gene: 4. This CDR3 comprises 15 residues. Germline values: CDR1 SSHAT, CDR2 FNYEAQ (reference sequence). CDR3 protein: CASSLLSGAQETQYF. In DNA form, the CDR3 reads TGTGCCAGCAGCTTGCTTAGCGGGGCCCAAGAGACCCAGTACTTC.

About this clone: This sample includes further DNA sequences coding for the same CDR3. The J gene is TRBJ2-5, the V gene TRBV7-9; 9 bases map to TRBD2. V was clipped by 5 bases and J by 7 bases; unmatched bases: 11. Per germline, CDR1 SEHNR and CDR2 FQNEAQ (reference sequence). This CDR3 contains 15 residues. The CDR3 sequence is CASSPLAGGLGTQYF. The CDR3 nucleotides read TGTGCCAGCAGCCCACTGGCGGGAGGGTTGGGGACCCAGTACTTC. The full variable domain, rest sourced from reference TRBV7-9 and TRBJ2-5, is DTGVSQNPRHKITKRGQNVTFRCDPISEHNRLYWYRQTLGQGPEFLTYFQNEAQLEKSRLLSDRFSAERPKGSFSTLEIQRTEQGDSAMYLCASSPLAGGLGTQYFGPGTRLLVL.

The chain links TRBV5-1 to TRBJ2-6, with D possibly TRBD1 on 5 matching bases. CDR1 is SGHRS, CDR2 YFSETQ, per germline. V lost 6 bases, J lost 2 bases, and 15 bases lay in between. The CDR3 covers 16 residues. DNA for the CDR3: TGCGCCAGCAACCCCCTGCCACAGGCTGGGGCCAACGTCCTGACTTTC. Translating gives CASNPLPQAGANVLTF.

V is TRBV30 and J is TRBJ2-1; 7 bases align to TRBD2. Germline CDR1 reads GTSNPN; CDR2 reads SVGIG (reference sequence). Trimming cost V 2 bases and J 0 bases; bases outside gene matches: 7. The CDR3 contains 16 residues. CDR3 sequence (DNA): TGTGCCTGGAGTACCACCCGGACTAGCTCCTACAATGAGCAGTTCTTC. Translation: CAWSTTRTSSYNEQFF.

This clone was seen once. The rearrangement links TRBV6-5 to TRBJ1-6, with D hard to call. V dropped 5 bases and J dropped 9 bases, with 14 bases sitting between them. From germline, CDR1 is MNHEY and CDR2 SVGAGI. This CDR3 is built from 14 residues. The CDR3 DNA follows: TGTGCCAGCAGTGACGGAGGCCAGGTTTCACCCCTCCACTTT. Translation gives CASSDGGQVSPLHF.

CDR3 nucleotides: TGTGCCAGCAGCAAACGGGGGGATGACACCGGGGAGCTGTTTTTT. It translates to CASSKRGDDTGELFF. The chain carries TRBV7-3 and TRBJ2-2, with TRBD2 identical over 7 bases. This CDR3 is 15 amino acids long. V gave up 5 bases and J gave up 3 bases; unmatched junction bases: 6. Germline CDR1 and CDR2: SGHTA and FQGTGA. The complete variable domain, with remaining parts taken from reference TRBV7-3 and TRBJ2-2, reads GAGVSQTPSNKVTEKGKYVELRCDPISGHTALYWYRQSLGQGPEFLIYFQGTGAADDSGLPNDRFFAVRPEGSVSTLKIQRTERGDSAVYLCASSKRGDDTGELFFGEGSRLTVL.

The V and J genes are TRBV2 and TRBJ2-1; 11 bases line up with TRBD2. Germline V gives CDR1 SNHLY, CDR2 FYNNEI. The CDR3 is made up of 15 amino acids. With 6 bases clipped from V and 4 bases from J, the junction kept 5 bases outside the gene matches. The CDR3 sequence is CASRALAGGYNEQFF. CDR3 DNA: TGTGCCAGCAGAGCCCTAGCGGGGGGTTACAATGAGCAGTTCTTC. Full variable domain (missing parts from reference TRBV2 and TRBJ2-1): EPEVTQTPSHQVTQMGQEVILRCVPISNHLYFYWYRQILGQKVEFLVSFYNNEISEKSEIFDDQFSVERPDGSNFTLKIRSTKLEDSAMYFCASRALAGGYNEQFFGPGTRLTVL.